The 32 T cell receptor beta chains below were found in one sample sequenced in a study of OX40 agonist ivuxolimab in advanced cancers. Sequenced by immunoSEQ multiplex PCR; TCRdb stores in-frame clones only, minus some. The sample holds fewer than 45,000 clones, about 90% seen once. The sample consisted of CD4+ or CD8+ T cells sorted from blood, taken in a trial of the OX40 agonist ivuxolimab. These receptors were obtained from an adult with an advanced solid tumor such as melanoma, head and neck, liver or kidney cancer.

This rearrangement joins TRBV10-3 to TRBJ1-2, with 7 bases that match TRBD1. CDR3 length: 13 residues. The germline CDR1 and CDR2 sequences are ENHRY and SYGVKD. With 7 bases clipped from V and 4 bases from J, the junction kept 6 bases outside the gene matches. The CDR3 reads CAITPTGIYGYTF. CDR3 DNA: TGTGCCATCACCCCGACAGGGATCTATGGCTACACCTTC.

This chain connects TRBV7-8 to TRBJ2-7, with D unresolved. The CDR3 spans 11 residues. V gave up 5 bases and J gave up 0 bases, with 2 bases separating them. Per the germline V gene, CDR1 is SGHVS and CDR2 is FQNEAQ. The chain's CDR3 is CASSPSYEQYF. CDR3 coding DNA: TGTGCCAGCAGCCCCTCCTACGAGCAGTACTTC.

The chain links TRBV12-1 to TRBJ1-2; the table's D call, TRBD1, was not checked against the DNA. TRBV12-1 counts as a pseudogene. The CDR3 is made up of 12 amino acids. The CDR3 loop is CASSFVPGLRTF. In nucleotides, the CDR3 is TGTGCCAGCAGCTTTGTCCCAGGCCTCCGGACCTTC.

V usage is TRBV30 and J usage is TRBJ2-3; the D is unclear. Germline lookup yields CDR1 GTSNPN and CDR2 SVGIG (reference sequence). Trimming removed 1 base at V and 2 bases at J, with 13 bases between. This CDR3 region has 15 residues. CDR3 amino acids: CAWSGPDRNTDTQYF. CDR3 nucleotide sequence: TGTGCCTGGAGTGGCCCGGACCGAAACACAGATACGCAGTATTTT.

V gene TRBV28 combines with J gene TRBJ1-4; 10 positions match TRBD1. Germline CDR1 MDHEN, CDR2 SYDVKM. V lost 2 bases and J lost 4; bases outside the gene matches: 1. The CDR3 runs 15 residues. The CDR3, as DNA: TGTGCCAGCAGTTTACGGGACAGGGGTAATGAAAAACTGTTTTTT. Translation: CASSLRDRGNEKLFF.

The chain joins TRBV10-3 to TRBJ1-3, with D hard to call. V was trimmed by 6 bases and J by 0 bases, leaving 12 bases between them. Germline CDR1 ENHRY, CDR2 SYGVKD. This CDR3 contains 15 residues. The CDR3 loop is CAISSAGVSGNTIYF. CDR3 bases: TGTGCCATCAGCTCGGCCGGCGTCTCTGGAAACACCATATATTTT.

This chain uses TRBV6-5 with TRBJ2-7, with no clear D. The CDR3 has 11 residues. In germline, CDR1 is MNHEY, CDR2 SVGAGI. Trimming removed 5 bases from V and 6 bases from J, with 8 bases in between. The CDR3: CASSDGPEQYF. CDR3 in DNA: TGTGCCAGCAGTGACGGGCCCGAGCAGTACTTC.

CDR3 in amino acids: CSWGHTDTQYF. The CDR3 bases are TGCAGCTGGGGCCACACAGATACGCAGTATTTT. The V call is TRBV29-1, the J call TRBJ2-3; D is possibly TRBD1 (5 bases). CDR1 is SQVTM and CDR2 is ANQGSEA in the germline V gene. The V gene lost 8 bases and the J gene lost 2 bases, with 8 bases spanning the gap. The CDR3 contains 11 residues.

This clone was seen a handful of times. The chain has TRBV6-6 and TRBJ2-7, with D possibly TRBD2 on 6 matching bases. Germline assignment: CDR1 MNHNY and CDR2 SVGAGI (reference sequence). V shed 6 bases and J shed 2 bases, with 20 bases lying between them. The CDR3 spans 16 residues. CDR3 loop: CASRPPGTVVPYEQYF. CDR3 in DNA: TGTGCCAGCAGACCCCCCGGGACTGTTGTTCCCTACGAGCAGTACTTC.

This sequence joins TRBV4-1 and TRBJ1-2; D remains unclear. From germline, CDR1 is MGHRA and CDR2 YSYEKL. Trimming left V 2 bases short and J 2 bases short, with 12 bases between. The CDR3 spans 15 residues. The CDR3 DNA reads as TGCGCCAGCAGCCAACTTCCAACGGGCAACTATGGCTACACCTTC. It specifies CASSQLPTGNYGYTF.

V usage is TRBV29-1 and J usage is TRBJ2-1; D is ambiguous. The V end was cut by 4 bases, the J end by 10 bases, with 8 bases between. CDR1 and CDR2 (germline): SQVTM, ANQGSEA. The CDR3 extends over 10 amino acids. CDR3 in amino acids: CSVADSEQFF. Here the CDR3 DNA reads TGCAGCGTTGCAGACTCAGAGCAGTTCTTC.

This clone was picked up one time. V usage is TRBV9 and J usage is TRBJ2-3; tentatively, D is TRBD2 (6 bases). This CDR3 spans 15 amino acids. The germline CDR1 and CDR2 sequences are SGDLS and YYNGEE. V was trimmed by 3 bases and J by 9 bases, leaving 20 bases between them. The CDR3 loop reads CASSATWGEDGTQYF. CDR3 coding DNA: TGTGCCAGCAGCGCCACTTGGGGGGAGGACGGAACGCAGTATTTT.

This chain uses TRBV5-1 with TRBJ1-1; 8 bases map to TRBD1. V shed 4 bases and J 0 bases; nucleotides not matched to a gene: 2. Germline CDR1 is SGHRS and CDR2 is YFSETQ. The CDR3 loop spans 14 amino acids. Here the CDR3 reads CASSGQGLNTEAFF. CDR3 bases: TGCGCCAGCAGCGGACAGGGCCTGAACACTGAAGCTTTCTTT. The entire variable domain, with the rest obtained from reference TRBV5-1 and TRBJ1-1, is as follows: KAGVTQTPRYLIKTRGQQVTLSCSPISGHRSVSWYQQTPGQGLQFLFEYFSETQRNKGNFPGRFSGRQFSNSRSEMNVSTLELGDSALYLCASSGQGLNTEAFFGQGTRLTVV.

This chain uses TRBV6-1 with TRBJ2-3; D may be TRBD2 (6 bases). This CDR3 is built from 15 residues. V gave up 7 bases and J gave up 2 bases, with 16 bases separating them. Germline CDR1 is MNHNS and CDR2 is SASEGT. CDR3 loop: CASKVAASLTDTQYF. CDR3 nucleotide sequence: TGTGCCAGCAAGGTAGCGGCCAGCCTCACAGATACGCAGTATTTT.

This rearrangement joins TRBV7-9 to TRBJ2-7; no reliable D call. Per the germline V gene, CDR1 is SEHNR and CDR2 is FQNEAQ (reference sequence). Trimming removed 2 bases from V and 5 bases from J, with 4 bases in between. This CDR3 is 11 amino acids long. The chain's CDR3 is CASSLRDEQYF. CDR3 in DNA: TGTGCCAGCAGCTTAAGGGACGAGCAGTACTTC. Variable domain in full (rest from reference TRBV7-9 and TRBJ2-7): DTGVSQNPRHKITKRGQNVTFRCDPISEHNRLYWYRQTLGQGPEFLTYFQNEAQLEKSRLLSDRFSAERPKGSFSTLEIQRTEQGDSAMYLCASSLRDEQYFGPGTRLTVT.

The chain has TRBV14 and TRBJ2-1; 14 nucleotides align to TRBD2. V trimming: 4 bases; J trimming: 4 bases; junction bases outside the gene matches: 9. Germline loops: CDR1 SGHDN, CDR2 FVKESK. This CDR3 is 18 amino acids long. The CDR3 nucleotides read TGTGCCAGCAGCCCCGGCCGGACTAGCGGGAGGATTTACAATGAGCAGTTCTTC. As protein: CASSPGRTSGRIYNEQFF.

The chain uses TRBV5-1 and TRBJ2-3; D is uncertain. The CDR3 extends over 13 amino acids. V was shortened by 3 bases and J by 8 bases, with 13 bases between the two germline ends. Germline loops: CDR1 SGHRS, CDR2 YFSETQ. CDR3 residues: CASSSTQYGTQYF. CDR3 DNA: TGCGCCAGCAGCTCGACCCAGTATGGTACGCAGTATTTT.

V gene TRBV15 combines with J gene TRBJ1-2; 11 nucleotides match TRBD1. Looked up from germline, CDR1 is LNHNV and CDR2 is YYDKDF (reference sequence). The CDR3 totals 13 residues. V lost 8 bases to trimming and J lost 8 bases; unmatched junction nucleotides: 7. Here the CDR3 reads CATHAGQGGGYTF. The CDR3 region has the DNA TGTGCCACCCATGCGGGACAGGGGGGCGGCTACACCTTC.

The J gene is TRBJ2-2, the V gene TRBV6-5, with D possibly matching TRBD2 (6 bases). CDR3 size: 15 residues. Trimming removed 6 bases at V and 3 bases at J, with 14 bases between. Per germline, CDR1 MNHEY and CDR2 SVGAGI. The CDR3 DNA follows: TGTGCCAGCAGCAAGGAGGGCCGGGACACCGGGGAGCTGTTTTTT. Protein product: CASSKEGRDTGELFF.

In its sample, this clone was seen a few times. The rearrangement links TRBV11-1 to TRBJ2-7; TRBD2 might be the D (6 bases). V was cut by 6 bases and J by 2 bases, with 11 bases left in between. The CDR3 spans 13 residues. CDR1 and CDR2 (germline): SGHAT, FQDESV (reference sequence). The CDR3, as DNA: TGTGCCAGCAGTCTACTAGCAACCTACGAGCAGTACTTC. This sequence encodes CASSLLATYEQYF.

This sequence joins TRBV5-1 and TRBJ1-6, with TRBD1 identical over 8 bases. CDR1 and CDR2 (germline): SGHRS, YFSETQ. The J segment lost 10 bases and the V segment lost 4 bases, leaving 13 bases of the junction unmatched. CDR3 length: 16 amino acids. The CDR3 loop is CASSQTRTGRDSPLHF. CDR3 nucleotide sequence: TGCGCCAGCAGCCAGACCCGGACAGGGAGGGACTCACCCCTCCACTTT.

The chain couples TRBV28 to TRBJ2-5; 10 bases are a match to TRBD1. Germline lookup yields CDR1 MDHEN and CDR2 SYDVKM. With V trimmed by 4 bases and J by 4 bases, 9 bases remained unmatched. The CDR3 consists of 16 residues. The CDR3, as DNA: TGTGCCAGCAGTTCTCCCGGGACAGGGGCCCGAGAGACCCAGTACTTC. It specifies CASSSPGTGARETQYF.

V is TRBV28 and J is TRBJ2-1; TRBD1 or TRBD2 may be the D gene (5 bases each). The CDR3 runs to 16 residues. V lost 7 bases and J lost 7, with 23 bases in between. Germline V gene lookup returns CDR1 MDHEN and CDR2 SYDVKM. This CDR3 is CASIHIAGTHVNEQFF. For the CDR3, the DNA is TGTGCCAGCATTCATATTGCCGGGACCCACGTTAATGAGCAGTTCTTC.

V is TRBV5-1 and J is TRBJ2-1, with 13 bases fitting TRBD2. The V gene end was trimmed by 3 bases and the J gene end by 9 bases; junction bases not matched to a gene: 9. The CDR3 spans 16 residues. Germline-derived CDR1 and CDR2 are SGHRS and YFSETQ. CDR3 nucleotide sequence: TGCGCCAGCAGCTCATCCGGGACTAGCGGGATTGTTGAGCAGTTCTTC. It encodes CASSSSGTSGIVEQFF.

The chain is built from TRBV4-1 and TRBJ2-7; D gene uncertain. Germline CDR1 reads MGHRA; CDR2 reads YSYEKL. With 0 bases removed from V and 2 bases from J, the gap between germline ends came to 11 bases. The CDR3 is made up of 15 amino acids. CDR3 loop: CASSQEDGTPYEQYF. The CDR3 DNA follows: TGCGCCAGCAGCCAAGAAGACGGAACACCCTACGAGCAGTACTTC.

This sequence joins TRBV19 and TRBJ2-5; D is possibly TRBD2 (6 bases). V gave up 7 bases and J gave up 4 bases, with 13 bases separating them. Germline V gene data show CDR1 as LNHDA and CDR2 as SQIVND (reference sequence). This CDR3 comprises 13 residues. CDR3 amino acids: CASNAGPGETQYF. The CDR3 DNA is TGTGCCAGTAATGCGGGGCCGGGAGAGACCCAGTACTTC.

CDR3 region: CASSLRGRGLGETQYF. DNA of the CDR3: TGTGCCAGCAGCCTAAGGGGCAGGGGGCTTGGAGAGACCCAGTACTTC. The V gene is TRBV7-8, the J gene TRBJ2-5, with 8 bases aligning to TRBD1. Trimming removed 5 bases from V and 4 bases from J; junction bases left unmatched: 12. This CDR3 has 16 amino acids. Germline V CDR1 and CDR2: SGHVS, FQNEAQ.

The V call is TRBV9, the J call TRBJ1-3; no clear D. The CDR3 is made up of 17 amino acids. The germline V and J ends were trimmed by 0 bases and 0 bases, with 13 bases remaining between them. Germline values: CDR1 SGDLS, CDR2 YYNGEE. This CDR3 reads CASSVEGSGRSGNTIYF. Written as DNA, the CDR3 is TGTGCCAGCAGCGTAGAGGGCAGTGGTCGCTCTGGAAACACCATATATTTT.

The J gene is TRBJ1-5, the V gene TRBV28, with D possibly TRBD1 on 5 matching bases. The CDR3 covers 17 residues. Germline loops: CDR1 MDHEN, CDR2 SYDVKM. V was shortened by 4 bases and J by 1 base, with 17 bases between the two germline ends. DNA of the CDR3: TGTGCCAGCAGTTGGGGGACGCCCTGGCGGAGCAATCAGCCCCAGCATTTT. Amino acid sequence: CASSWGTPWRSNQPQHF.

The chain has TRBV7-3 and TRBJ2-1; 7 bases map to TRBD1. The junction had 5 bases not matched to a gene; V was cut back by 5 bases and J by 4 bases. This CDR3 region has 14 residues. Germline values: CDR1 SGHTA, CDR2 FQGTGA. CDR3 region: CASSPGGQYNEQFF. CDR3 DNA: TGTGCCAGCAGCCCAGGGGGACAGTACAATGAGCAGTTCTTC.

The chain couples TRBV5-1 to TRBJ2-1, with TRBD2 as a possible D gene (5 bases). CDR3 size: 13 residues. With 4 bases removed from V and 7 bases from J, the gap between germline ends came to 12 bases. In germline, CDR1 is SGHRS, CDR2 YFSETQ. As DNA, the CDR3 is TGCGCCAGCAGCCCAAGAAGCGGTAATGAGCAGTTCTTC. Translated, it gives CASSPRSGNEQFF.

The chain uses TRBV7-2 and TRBJ2-5, with D possibly TRBD2 on 6 matching bases. The germline V gene has CDR1 SGHTA and CDR2 FQGNSA. V lost 5 bases and J lost 5, with 21 bases in between. The CDR3 spans 16 residues. CDR3 amino acids: CASSPTPGTRGETQYF. The CDR3 DNA follows: TGTGCCAGCAGCCCCACTCCCGGGACCCGGGGGGAGACCCAGTACTTC.